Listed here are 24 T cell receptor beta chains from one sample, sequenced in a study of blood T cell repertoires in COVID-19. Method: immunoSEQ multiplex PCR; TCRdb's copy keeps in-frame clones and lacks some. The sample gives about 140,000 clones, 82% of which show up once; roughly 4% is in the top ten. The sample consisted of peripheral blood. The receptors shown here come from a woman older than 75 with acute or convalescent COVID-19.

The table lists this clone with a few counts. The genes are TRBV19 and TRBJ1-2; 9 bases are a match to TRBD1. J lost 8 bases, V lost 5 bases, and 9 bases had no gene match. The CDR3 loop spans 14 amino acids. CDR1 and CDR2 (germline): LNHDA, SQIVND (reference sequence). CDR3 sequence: CASSLSGTGNGYTF. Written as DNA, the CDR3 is TGTGCCAGTAGTCTATCCGGGACAGGGAACGGCTACACCTTC.

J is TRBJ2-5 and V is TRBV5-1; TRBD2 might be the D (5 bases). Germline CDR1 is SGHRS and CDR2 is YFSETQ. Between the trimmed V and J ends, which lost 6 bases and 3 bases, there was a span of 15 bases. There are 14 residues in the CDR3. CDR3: CASTRESTEETQYF. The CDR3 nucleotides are TGCGCCAGCACTAGGGAGTCAACTGAAGAGACCCAGTACTTC.

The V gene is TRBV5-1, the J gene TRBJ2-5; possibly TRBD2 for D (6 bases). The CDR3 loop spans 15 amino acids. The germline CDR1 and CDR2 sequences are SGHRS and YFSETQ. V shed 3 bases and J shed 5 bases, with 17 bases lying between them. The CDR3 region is CASSWMSLAGETQYF. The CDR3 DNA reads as TGCGCCAGCAGCTGGATGAGCCTCGCGGGGGAGACCCAGTACTTC.

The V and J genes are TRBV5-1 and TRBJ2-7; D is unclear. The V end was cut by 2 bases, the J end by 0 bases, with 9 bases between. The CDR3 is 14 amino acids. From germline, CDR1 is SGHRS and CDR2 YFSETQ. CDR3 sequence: CASSLVSPSYEQYF. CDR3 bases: TGCGCCAGCAGCTTAGTAAGCCCCTCCTACGAGCAGTACTTC.

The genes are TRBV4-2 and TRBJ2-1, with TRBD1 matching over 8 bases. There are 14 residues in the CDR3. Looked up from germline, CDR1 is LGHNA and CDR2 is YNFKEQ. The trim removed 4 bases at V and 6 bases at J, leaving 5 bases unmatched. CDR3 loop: CASSLRTGSNEQFF. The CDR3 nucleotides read TGTGCCAGCAGCCTTAGGACAGGGTCCAATGAGCAGTTCTTC.

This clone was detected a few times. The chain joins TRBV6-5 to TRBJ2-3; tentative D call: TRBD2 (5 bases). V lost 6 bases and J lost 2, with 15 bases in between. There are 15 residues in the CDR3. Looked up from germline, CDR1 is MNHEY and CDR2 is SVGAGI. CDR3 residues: CASRGWRTDTDTQYF. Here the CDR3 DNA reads TGTGCCAGCAGGGGATGGAGGACTGACACAGATACGCAGTATTTT.

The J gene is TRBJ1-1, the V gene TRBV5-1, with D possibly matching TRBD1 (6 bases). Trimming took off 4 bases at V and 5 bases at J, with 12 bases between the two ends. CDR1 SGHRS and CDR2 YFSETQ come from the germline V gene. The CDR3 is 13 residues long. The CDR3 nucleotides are TGCGCCAGCAGCATCACAGGGTTAACTGAAGCTTTCTTT. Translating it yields CASSITGLTEAFF.

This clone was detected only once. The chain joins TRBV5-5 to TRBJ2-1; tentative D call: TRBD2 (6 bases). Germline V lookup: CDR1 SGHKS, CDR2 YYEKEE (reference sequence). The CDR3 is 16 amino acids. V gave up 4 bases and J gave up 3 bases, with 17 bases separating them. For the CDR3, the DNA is TGTGCCAGCAGCCAGACTAGGTGGGAAGGCTACAATGAGCAGTTCTTC. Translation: CASSQTRWEGYNEQFF.

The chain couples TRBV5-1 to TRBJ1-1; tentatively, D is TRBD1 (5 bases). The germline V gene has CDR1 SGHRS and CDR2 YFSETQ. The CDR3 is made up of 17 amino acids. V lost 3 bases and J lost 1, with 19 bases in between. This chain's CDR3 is CASSSRVHGSTNTEAFF. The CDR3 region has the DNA TGCGCCAGCAGCTCCAGGGTACATGGTAGCACGAACACTGAAGCTTTCTTT.

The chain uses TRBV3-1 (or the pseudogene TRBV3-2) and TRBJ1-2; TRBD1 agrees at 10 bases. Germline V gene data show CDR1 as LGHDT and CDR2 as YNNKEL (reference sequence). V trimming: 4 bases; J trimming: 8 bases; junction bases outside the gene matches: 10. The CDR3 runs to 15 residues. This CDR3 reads CASSPGPGQGFGYTF. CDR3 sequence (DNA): TGTGCCAGCAGCCCAGGACCGGGACAGGGGTTCGGCTACACCTTC.

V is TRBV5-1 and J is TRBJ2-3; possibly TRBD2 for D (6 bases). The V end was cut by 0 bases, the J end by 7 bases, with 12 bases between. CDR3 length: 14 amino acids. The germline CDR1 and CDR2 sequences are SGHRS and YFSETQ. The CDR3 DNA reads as TGCGCCAGCAGCTTGGGCGGGGTGCGCAATACGCAGTATTTT. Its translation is CASSLGGVRNTQYF.

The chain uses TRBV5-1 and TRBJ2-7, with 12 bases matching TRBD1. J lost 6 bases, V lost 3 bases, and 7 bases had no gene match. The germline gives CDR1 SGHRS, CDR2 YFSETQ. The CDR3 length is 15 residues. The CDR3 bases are TGCGCCAGCAGCTCCGGGACAGGGGGCTCAGGCGAGCAGTACTTC. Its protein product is CASSSGTGGSGEQYF.

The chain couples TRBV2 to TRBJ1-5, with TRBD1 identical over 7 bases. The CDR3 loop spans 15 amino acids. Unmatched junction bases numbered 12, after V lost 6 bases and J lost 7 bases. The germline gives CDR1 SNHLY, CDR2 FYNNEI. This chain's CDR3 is CASRNDRVGSQPQHF. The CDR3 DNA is TGTGCCAGCAGGAATGACAGGGTTGGGTCGCAGCCCCAGCATTTT. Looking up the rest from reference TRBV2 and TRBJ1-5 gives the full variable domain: EPEVTQTPSHQVTQMGQEVILRCVPISNHLYFYWYRQILGQKVEFLVSFYNNEISEKSEIFDDQFSVERPDGSNFTLKIRSTKLEDSAMYFCASRNDRVGSQPQHFGDGTRLSIL.

Here the CDR3 reads CASSLVATYNEQFF. CDR3 nucleotides: TGCGCCAGCAGCTTGGTGGCAACCTACAATGAGCAGTTCTTC. The rearrangement links TRBV5-1 to TRBJ2-1; no firm D call. From germline, CDR1 is SGHRS and CDR2 YFSETQ. Trimming cost V 0 bases and J 2 bases, with 6 bases left between them. The CDR3 is 14 residues long.

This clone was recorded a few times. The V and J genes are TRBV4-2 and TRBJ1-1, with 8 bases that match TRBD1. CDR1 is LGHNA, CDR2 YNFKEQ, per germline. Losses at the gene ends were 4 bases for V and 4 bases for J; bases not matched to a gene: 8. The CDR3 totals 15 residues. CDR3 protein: CASSLDRAGGTEAFF. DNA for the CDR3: TGTGCCAGCAGCCTGGACAGGGCGGGCGGCACTGAAGCTTTCTTT.

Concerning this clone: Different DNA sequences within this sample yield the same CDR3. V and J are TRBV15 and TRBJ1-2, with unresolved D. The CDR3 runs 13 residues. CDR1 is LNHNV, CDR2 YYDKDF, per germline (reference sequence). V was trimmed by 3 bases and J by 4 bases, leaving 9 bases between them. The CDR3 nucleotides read TGTGCCACCAGCAGTTCCGGTTTCTATGGCTACACCTTC. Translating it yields CATSSSGFYGYTF.

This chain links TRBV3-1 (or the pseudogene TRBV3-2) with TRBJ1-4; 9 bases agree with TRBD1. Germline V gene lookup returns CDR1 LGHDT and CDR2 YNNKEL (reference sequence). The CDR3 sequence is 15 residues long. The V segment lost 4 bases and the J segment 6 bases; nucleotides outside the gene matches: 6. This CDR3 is CASSRTTGGDEKLFF. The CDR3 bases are TGTGCCAGCAGCCGAACGACAGGGGGGGATGAAAAACTGTTTTTT.

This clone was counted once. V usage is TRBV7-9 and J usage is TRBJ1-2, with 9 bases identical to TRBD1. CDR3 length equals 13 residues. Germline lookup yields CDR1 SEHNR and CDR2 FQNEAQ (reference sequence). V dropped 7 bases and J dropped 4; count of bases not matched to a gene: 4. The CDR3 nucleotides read TGTGCCAGCACCAGGGACAGGGCCTATGGCTACACCTTC. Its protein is CASTRDRAYGYTF.

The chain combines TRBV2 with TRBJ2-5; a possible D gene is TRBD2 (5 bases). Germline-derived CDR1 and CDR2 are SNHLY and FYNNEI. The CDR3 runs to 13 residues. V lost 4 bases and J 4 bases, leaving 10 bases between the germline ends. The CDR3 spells CASSGERAETQYF. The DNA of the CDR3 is TGTGCCAGCAGTGGAGAGAGGGCAGAGACCCAGTACTTC. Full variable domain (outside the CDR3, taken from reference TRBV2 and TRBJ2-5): EPEVTQTPSHQVTQMGQEVILRCVPISNHLYFYWYRQILGQKVEFLVSFYNNEISEKSEIFDDQFSVERPDGSNFTLKIRSTKLEDSAMYFCASSGERAETQYFGPGTRLLVL.

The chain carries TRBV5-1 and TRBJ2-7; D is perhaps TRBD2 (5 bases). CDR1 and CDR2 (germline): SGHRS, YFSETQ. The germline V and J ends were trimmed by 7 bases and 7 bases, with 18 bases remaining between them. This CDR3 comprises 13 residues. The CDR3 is CASRPASPGEQYF. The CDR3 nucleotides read TGCGCCAGCCGCCCCGCGAGCCCGGGAGAGCAGTACTTC.

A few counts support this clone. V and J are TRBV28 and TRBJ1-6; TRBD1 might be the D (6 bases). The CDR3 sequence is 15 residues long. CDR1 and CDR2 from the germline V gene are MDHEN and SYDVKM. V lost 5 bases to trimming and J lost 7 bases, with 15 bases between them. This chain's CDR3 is CASSLWDMMNSPLHF. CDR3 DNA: TGTGCCAGCAGTCTGTGGGACATGATGAATTCACCCCTCCACTTT.

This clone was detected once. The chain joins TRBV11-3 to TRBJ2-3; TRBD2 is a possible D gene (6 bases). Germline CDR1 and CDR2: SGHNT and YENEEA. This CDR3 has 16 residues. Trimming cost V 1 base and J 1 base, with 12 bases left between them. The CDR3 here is CASSLGTSWGTDTQYF. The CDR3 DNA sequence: TGTGCCAGCAGCTTAGGCACTAGCTGGGGCACAGATACGCAGTATTTT.

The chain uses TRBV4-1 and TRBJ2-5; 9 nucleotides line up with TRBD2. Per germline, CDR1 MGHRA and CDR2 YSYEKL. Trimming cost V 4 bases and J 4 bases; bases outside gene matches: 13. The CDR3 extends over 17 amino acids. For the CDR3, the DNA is TGCGCCAGCAGCCCCGGGGTAGCGGGAGAGGATAGAGAGACCCAGTACTTC. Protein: CASSPGVAGEDRETQYF.

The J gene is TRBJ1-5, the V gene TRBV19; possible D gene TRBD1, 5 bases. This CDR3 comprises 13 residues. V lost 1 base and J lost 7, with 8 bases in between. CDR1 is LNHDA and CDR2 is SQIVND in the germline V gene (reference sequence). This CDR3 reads CASSIGRDQPQHF. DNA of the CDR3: TGTGCCAGTAGTATAGGGAGGGACCAGCCCCAGCATTTT.